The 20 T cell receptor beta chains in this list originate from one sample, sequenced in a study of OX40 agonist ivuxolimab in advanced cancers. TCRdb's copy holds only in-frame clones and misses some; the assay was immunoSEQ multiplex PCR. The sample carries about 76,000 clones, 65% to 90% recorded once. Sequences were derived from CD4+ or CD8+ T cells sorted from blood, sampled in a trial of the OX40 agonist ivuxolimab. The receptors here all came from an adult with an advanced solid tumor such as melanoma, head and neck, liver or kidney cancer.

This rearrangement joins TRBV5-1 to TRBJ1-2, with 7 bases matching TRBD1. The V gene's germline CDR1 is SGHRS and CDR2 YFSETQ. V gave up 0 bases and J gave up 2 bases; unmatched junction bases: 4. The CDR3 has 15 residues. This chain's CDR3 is CASSLEAGGNYGYTF. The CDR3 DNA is TGCGCCAGCAGCTTGGAAGCAGGGGGAAACTATGGCTACACCTTC.

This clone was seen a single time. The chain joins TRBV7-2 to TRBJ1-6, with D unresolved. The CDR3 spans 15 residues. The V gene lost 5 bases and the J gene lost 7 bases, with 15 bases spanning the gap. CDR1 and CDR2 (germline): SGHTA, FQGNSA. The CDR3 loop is CASSPRGAYNSPLHF. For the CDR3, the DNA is TGTGCCAGCAGCCCCCGAGGAGCATACAATTCACCCCTCCACTTT.

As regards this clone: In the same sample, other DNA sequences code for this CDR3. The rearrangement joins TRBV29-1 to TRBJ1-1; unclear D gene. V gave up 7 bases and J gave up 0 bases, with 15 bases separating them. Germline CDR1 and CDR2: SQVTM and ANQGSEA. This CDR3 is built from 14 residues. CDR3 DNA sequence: TGCAGCGGTACCGGACTGAACTTGAACACTGAAGCTTTCTTT. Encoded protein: CSGTGLNLNTEAFF. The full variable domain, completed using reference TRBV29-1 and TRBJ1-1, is SAVISQKPSRDICQRGTSLTIQCQVDSQVTMMFWYRQQPGQSLTLIATANQGSEATYESGFVIDKFPISRPNLTFSTLTVSNMSPEDSSIYLCSGTGLNLNTEAFFGQGTRLTVV.

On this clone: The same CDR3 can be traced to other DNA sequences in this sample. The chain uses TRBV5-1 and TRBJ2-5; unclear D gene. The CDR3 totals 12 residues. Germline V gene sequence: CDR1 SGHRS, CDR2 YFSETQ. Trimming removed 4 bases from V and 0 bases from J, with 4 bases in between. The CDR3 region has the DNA TGCGCCAGCAGCCCGCACCAAGAGACCCAGTACTTC. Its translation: CASSPHQETQYF. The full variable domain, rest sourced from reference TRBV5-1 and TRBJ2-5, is KAGVTQTPRYLIKTRGQQVTLSCSPISGHRSVSWYQQTPGQGLQFLFEYFSETQRNKGNFPGRFSGRQFSNSRSEMNVSTLELGDSALYLCASSPHQETQYFGPGTRLLVL.

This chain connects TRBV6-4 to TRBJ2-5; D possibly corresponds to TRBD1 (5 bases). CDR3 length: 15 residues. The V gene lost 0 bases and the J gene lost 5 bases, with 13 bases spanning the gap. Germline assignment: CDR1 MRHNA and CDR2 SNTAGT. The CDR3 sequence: CASSDSGLPGETQYF. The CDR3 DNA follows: TGTGCCAGCAGTGACTCAGGGCTGCCAGGGGAGACCCAGTACTTC.

The DNA of the CDR3 is TGTGCCAGCAGCTTACGGGGGGTCGGTGAGCAGTTCTTC. It translates to CASSLRGVGEQFF. V is TRBV7-3 and J is TRBJ2-1, with 7 bases that match TRBD2. Unmatched junction bases numbered 4, after V lost 2 bases and J lost 9 bases. The CDR3 contains 13 residues. In germline, CDR1 is SGHTA, CDR2 FQGTGA.

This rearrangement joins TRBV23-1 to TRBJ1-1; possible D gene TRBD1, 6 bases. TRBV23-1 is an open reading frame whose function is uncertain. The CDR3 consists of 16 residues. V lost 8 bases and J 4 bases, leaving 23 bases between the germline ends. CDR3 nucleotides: TGCGCCAGCTCTCCGGGACACCCCCGAAATCCCACTGAAGCTTTCTTT. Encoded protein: CASSPGHPRNPTEAFF.

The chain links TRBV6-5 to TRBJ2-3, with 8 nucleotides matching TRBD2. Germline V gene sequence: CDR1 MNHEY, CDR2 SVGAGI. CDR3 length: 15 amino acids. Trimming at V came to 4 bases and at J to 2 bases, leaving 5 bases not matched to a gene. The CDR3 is CASSSLSGATDTQYF. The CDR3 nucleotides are TGTGCCAGCAGTTCTCTTAGCGGGGCCACAGATACGCAGTATTTT.

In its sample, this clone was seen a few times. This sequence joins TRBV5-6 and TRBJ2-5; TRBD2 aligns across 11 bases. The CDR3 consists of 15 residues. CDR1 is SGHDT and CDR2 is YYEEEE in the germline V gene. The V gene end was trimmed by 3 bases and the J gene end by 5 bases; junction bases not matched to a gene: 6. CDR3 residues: CASSYGTSGPETQYF. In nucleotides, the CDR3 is TGTGCCAGCAGCTATGGGACTAGCGGCCCGGAGACCCAGTACTTC.

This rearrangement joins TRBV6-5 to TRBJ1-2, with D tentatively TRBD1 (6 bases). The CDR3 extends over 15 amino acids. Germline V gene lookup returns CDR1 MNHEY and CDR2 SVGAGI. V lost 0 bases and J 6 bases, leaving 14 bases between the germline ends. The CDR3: CASSYSAEQGHGYTF. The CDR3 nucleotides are TGTGCCAGCAGTTACTCGGCTGAACAGGGACATGGCTACACCTTC.

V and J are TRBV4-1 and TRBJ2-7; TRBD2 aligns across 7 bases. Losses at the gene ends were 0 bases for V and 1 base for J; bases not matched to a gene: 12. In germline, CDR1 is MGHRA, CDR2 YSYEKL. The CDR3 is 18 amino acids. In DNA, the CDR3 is TGCGCCAGCAGCCAAGACATTCCGGGGGGAGCGGAGTCCTACGAGCAGTACTTC. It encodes CASSQDIPGGAESYEQYF.

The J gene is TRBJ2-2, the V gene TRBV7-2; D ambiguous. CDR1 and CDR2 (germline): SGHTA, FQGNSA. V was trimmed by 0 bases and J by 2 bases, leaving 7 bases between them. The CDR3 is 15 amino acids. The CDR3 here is CASSLAGANTGELFF. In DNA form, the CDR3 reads TGTGCCAGCAGCTTAGCGGGCGCTAACACCGGGGAGCTGTTTTTT.

Written as DNA, the CDR3 is TGTGCCAGTAGTATAGATCTTATAGGACCGAGTAATACTACCTTC. It codes for CASSIDLIGPSNTTF. The genes are TRBV19 and TRBJ1-2; D remains unclear. CDR1 is LNHDA and CDR2 is SQIVND in the germline V gene (reference sequence). CDR3 length: 15 amino acids. Between the trimmed V and J ends, which lost 0 bases and 14 bases, there was a span of 22 bases.

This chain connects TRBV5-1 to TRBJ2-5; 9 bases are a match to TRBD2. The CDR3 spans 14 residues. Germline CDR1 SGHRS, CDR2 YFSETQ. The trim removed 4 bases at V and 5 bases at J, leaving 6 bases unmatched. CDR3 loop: CASSQGTSRETQYF. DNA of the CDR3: TGCGCCAGCAGCCAGGGGACTAGCCGTGAGACCCAGTACTTC.

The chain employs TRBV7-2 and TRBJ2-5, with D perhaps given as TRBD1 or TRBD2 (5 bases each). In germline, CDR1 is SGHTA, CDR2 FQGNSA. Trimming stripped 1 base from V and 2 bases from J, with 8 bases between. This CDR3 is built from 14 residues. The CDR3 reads CASSLGGLQETQYF. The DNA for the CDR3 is TGTGCCAGCAGCTTAGGGGGGTTACAAGAGACCCAGTACTTC.

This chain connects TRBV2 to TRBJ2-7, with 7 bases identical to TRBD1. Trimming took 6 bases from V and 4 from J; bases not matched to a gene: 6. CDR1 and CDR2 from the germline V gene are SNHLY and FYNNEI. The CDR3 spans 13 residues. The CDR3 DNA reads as TGTGCCAGCAGGAGACAGGGATTGTACGAGCAGTACTTC. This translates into CASRRQGLYEQYF. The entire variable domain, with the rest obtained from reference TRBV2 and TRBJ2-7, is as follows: EPEVTQTPSHQVTQMGQEVILRCVPISNHLYFYWYRQILGQKVEFLVSFYNNEISEKSEIFDDQFSVERPDGSNFTLKIRSTKLEDSAMYFCASRRQGLYEQYFGPGTRLTVT.

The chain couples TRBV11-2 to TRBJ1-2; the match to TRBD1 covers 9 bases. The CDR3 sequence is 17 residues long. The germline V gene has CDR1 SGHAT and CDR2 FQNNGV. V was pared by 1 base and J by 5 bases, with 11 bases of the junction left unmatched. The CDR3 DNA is TGTGCCAGCAGCTTAGGGACAGGGGAATCAACGGCGTATGGCTACACCTTC. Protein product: CASSLGTGESTAYGYTF.

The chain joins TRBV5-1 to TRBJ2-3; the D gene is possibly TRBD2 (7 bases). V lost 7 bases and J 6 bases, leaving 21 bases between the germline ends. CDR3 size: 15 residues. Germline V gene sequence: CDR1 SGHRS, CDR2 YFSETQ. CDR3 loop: CASSDLGGQVDTQYF. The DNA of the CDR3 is TGCGCCAGCTCCGACTTGGGGGGGCAAGTGGATACGCAGTATTTT.

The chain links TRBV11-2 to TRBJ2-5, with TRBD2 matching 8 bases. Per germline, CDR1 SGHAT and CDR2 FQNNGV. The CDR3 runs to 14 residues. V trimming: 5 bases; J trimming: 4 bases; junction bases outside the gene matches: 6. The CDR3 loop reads CASSPPGGVETQYF. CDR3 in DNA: TGTGCCAGCAGCCCCCCCGGGGGGGTAGAGACCCAGTACTTC.

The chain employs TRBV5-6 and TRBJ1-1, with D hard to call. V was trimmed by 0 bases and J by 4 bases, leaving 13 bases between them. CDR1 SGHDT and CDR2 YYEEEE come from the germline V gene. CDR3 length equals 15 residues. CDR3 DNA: TGTGCCAGCAGCTTGGCCGGCGGTGGAAGCACTGAAGCTTTCTTT. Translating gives CASSLAGGGSTEAFF.